These 5 T cell receptor beta chains originate from one sample sequenced in a study of metastatic and nonmetastatic thyroid tumors. Not a single patient had been given any form of treatment at any point before undergoing thyroid surgery. TCRdb re-analyzed the PCR reads using MiXCR. This table holds 20,000 to 25,000 clones, less than 15% found once. Sequenced sample: blood. These receptors originate from a male donor with papillary thyroid cancer or a benign thyroid nodule (not recorded which). Some clones in this sample may be carry-over from other donors' samples.

This clone was observed many times. The CDR3 coding sequence is TGTGCCAGCAGTTTCACGGGGGGCCGATGGTATAATTCACCCCTCCACTTT. This encodes CASSFTGGRWYNSPLHF. The V call is TRBV27, the J call TRBJ1-6; a possible D gene is TRBD1 (6 bases). V was clipped by 3 bases and J by 4 bases, with 16 bases between them. The CDR3 has 17 amino acids. Germline loops: CDR1 MNHEY, CDR2 SMNVEV (reference sequence).

CDR3 sequence (DNA): TGTGCCAGCAGCTTAGTCGATGGGGAGAAGAGTGGCTACACCTTC. As protein: CASSLVDGEKSGYTF. V is TRBV7-8 and J is TRBJ1-2; D not resolved. Germline-derived CDR1 and CDR2 are SGHVS and FQNEAQ. The CDR3 is 15 residues long. Trimming pared 1 base from V and 7 bases from J, leaving 16 bases between.

By share of the sample, this clone is medium-sized. CDR3 sequence (DNA): TGCGCCAGCAGTCCCGGAGCGGGAGGGCTCGGAGATACGCAGTATTTT. This gives the protein CASSPGAGGLGDTQYF. J is TRBJ2-3 and V is TRBV5-1, with 10 bases identical to TRBD2. This CDR3 region has 16 residues. V shed 5 bases, J shed 5 bases, and the junction held 11 bases outside the gene matches. Germline loops: CDR1 SGHRS, CDR2 YFSETQ.

This clone is labeled medium-sized. This chain connects TRBV6-1 to TRBJ2-1, with 10 bases that match TRBD2. Germline-derived CDR1 and CDR2 are MNHNS and SASEGT. This CDR3 contains 15 residues. The V segment lost 4 bases and the J segment 7 bases; nucleotides outside the gene matches: 7. In DNA, the CDR3 is TGTGCCAGCAGTGCCTCTAGCGGGAGCATGAATGAGCAGTTCTTC. It encodes CASSASSGSMNEQFF.

This clone has just a few counts. The rearrangement uses TRBV28 and TRBJ2-7, with no clear D. The germline V gene has CDR1 MDHEN and CDR2 SYDVKM. V lost 7 bases and J lost 0, with 16 bases in between. The CDR3 consists of 15 residues. The CDR3, as DNA: TGTGCCAGCACCACCCTGGGTGGCAGCTCCTACGAGCAGTACTTC. Its protein is CASTTLGGSSYEQYF.